The 26 T cell receptor beta chains in this list originate from one sample, sequenced in a study of long-term antiretroviral therapy in people with HIV. Samples were assayed with immunoSEQ v3.0 at survey level. Repertoires were generated with immunoSEQ multiplex PCR, while TCRdb's copy carries only in-frame clones and drops some. This table has roughly 30,000 clones, about 95% appearing once. This specimen was unsorted PBMCs, taken more than 6 years after starting antiretroviral therapy. The receptors stem from a man aged 30-40 years with HIV.

The chain carries TRBV6-5 and TRBJ2-1; TRBD2 aligns across 8 bases. Germline V gives CDR1 MNHEY, CDR2 SVGAGI. Trimming cost V 4 bases and J 9 bases; bases outside gene matches: 8. The CDR3 is 14 residues long. The CDR3 here is CASSWTSTLSEQFF. The CDR3 coding sequence is TGTGCCAGCAGTTGGACTAGCACTTTAAGTGAGCAGTTCTTC.

This chain joins TRBV7-8 and TRBJ1-4; D might be TRBD1 (5 bases). Trimming left V 1 base short and J 7 bases short, with 10 bases between. CDR1 SGHVS and CDR2 FQNEAQ come from the germline V gene. The CDR3 is made up of 14 amino acids. CDR3 region: CASSLDRGGEKLFF. The CDR3 nucleotides read TGTGCCAGCAGCTTAGATCGGGGCGGTGAAAAACTGTTTTTT.

The chain links TRBV5-4 to TRBJ1-1; D is unresolved. In germline, CDR1 is SGHNT, CDR2 YYREEE (reference sequence). The V end lost 2 bases, the J end lost 5 bases, and 7 bases lay between the germline ends. CDR3 length: 12 amino acids. The CDR3 region is CASSLDRTEAFF. Written as DNA, the CDR3 is TGTGCCAGCAGCTTAGATAGAACTGAAGCTTTCTTT. Together with reference TRBV5-4 and TRBJ1-1, the CDR3 gives the full variable domain: ETGVTQSPTHLIKTRGQQVTLRCSSQSGHNTVSWYQQALGQGPQFIFQYYREEENGRGNFPPRFSGLQFPNYSSELNVNALELDDSALYLCASSLDRTEAFFGQGTRLTVV.

This clone was detected only once. The chain recombines TRBV5-4 with TRBJ2-3, with 7 positions matching TRBD2. The CDR3 is 15 residues long. V was pared by 0 bases and J by 3 bases, with 4 bases of the junction left unmatched. The V gene's germline CDR1 is SGHNT and CDR2 YYREEE (reference sequence). In DNA form, the CDR3 reads TGTGCCAGCAGCTTGGGGGAGGGCCTTACAGATACGCAGTATTTT. It is translated as CASSLGEGLTDTQYF. The entire variable domain, with the rest obtained from reference TRBV5-4 and TRBJ2-3, is as follows: ETGVTQSPTHLIKTRGQQVTLRCSSQSGHNTVSWYQQALGQGPQFIFQYYREEENGRGNFPPRFSGLQFPNYSSELNVNALELDDSALYLCASSLGEGLTDTQYFGPGTRLTVL.

The CDR3 region is CASSSGRASSGNTIYF. In DNA, the CDR3 is TGCGCCAGCAGCTCGGGACGGGCGAGCTCTGGAAACACCATATATTTT. This chain joins TRBV5-1 and TRBJ1-3; D possibly corresponds to TRBD1 (5 bases). CDR3 length equals 16 residues. Germline values: CDR1 SGHRS, CDR2 YFSETQ. V lost 3 bases to trimming and J lost 0 bases, with 13 bases between them.

The CDR3 DNA reads TGTGCCAGCAGCCGTAGGGGACAGGGTCCGAACACCGGGGAGCTGTTTTTT. It encodes CASSRRGQGPNTGELFF. This rearrangement joins TRBV7-6 to TRBJ2-2, with TRBD1 matching 9 bases. Germline loops: CDR1 SGHVS, CDR2 FNYEAQ. This CDR3 spans 17 amino acids. V lost 5 bases to trimming and J lost 0 bases; unmatched junction nucleotides: 7.

CDR3 nucleotide sequence: TGCAGCGTGGTCGGGGGACAGGGGTTGGGGTCCGCCTACGAGCAGTACTTC. Translated, it gives CSVVGGQGLGSAYEQYF. The rearrangement links TRBV29-1 to TRBJ2-7; 10 positions agree with TRBD1. CDR1 and CDR2 from the germline V gene are SQVTM and ANQGSEA. This CDR3 is built from 17 residues. The trim removed 6 bases at V and 2 bases at J, leaving 16 bases unmatched.

The CDR3 region has the DNA TGTGCCAGCAGCACACAACTACAGGGGGCAAAAAATGAGCAGTTCTTC. It specifies CASSTQLQGAKNEQFF. This chain joins TRBV11-2 and TRBJ2-1, with 9 bases aligning to TRBD1. This CDR3 has 16 amino acids. Germline CDR1 and CDR2: SGHAT and FQNNGV. V trimming: 5 bases; J trimming: 7 bases; junction bases outside the gene matches: 12.

This CDR3 reads CASSSILGGLYEQYF. CDR3 nucleotides: TGTGCCAGCAGCTCCATCCTGGGGGGTCTATACGAGCAGTACTTC. V is TRBV14 and J is TRBJ2-7; D is perhaps TRBD2 (6 bases). Trimming removed 5 bases from V and 4 bases from J, with 18 bases in between. Germline V gene data show CDR1 as SGHDN and CDR2 as FVKESK. This CDR3 has 15 amino acids.

This sequence joins TRBV11-2 and TRBJ1-4, with D maybe TRBD1 (6 bases). Trimming shortened V by 5 bases and J by 5 bases, and 12 bases separated the two germline ends. This CDR3 comprises 14 residues. Looked up from germline, CDR1 is SGHAT and CDR2 is FQNNGV. The chain's CDR3 is CASSEDRINEKLFF. CDR3 bases: TGTGCCAGCAGCGAAGACAGGATAAATGAAAAACTGTTTTTT.

This chain links TRBV27 with TRBJ1-5; the D gene is possibly TRBD1 (5 bases). Trimming left V 5 bases short and J 10 bases short, with 24 bases between. Germline values: CDR1 MNHEY, CDR2 SMNVEV (reference sequence). This CDR3 comprises 16 residues. CDR3 bases: TGTGCCAGCAGTCGATCAGGGAAACCTAACGATTTCCCCCAGCATTTT. The encoded protein is CASSRSGKPNDFPQHF.

V and J are TRBV10-3 and TRBJ2-4; 7 nucleotides align to TRBD1. V lost 8 bases and J lost 2; bases outside the gene matches: 6. This CDR3 spans 14 amino acids. Germline V gene sequence: CDR1 ENHRY, CDR2 SYGVKD. The CDR3, as DNA: TGTGCCATCGGAATGACAGGGACCAAAAACATTCAGTACTTC. Residues: CAIGMTGTKNIQYF.

The genes are TRBV27 and TRBJ2-7; 7 bases are a match to TRBD2. This CDR3 has 15 residues. Germline CDR1 MNHEY, CDR2 SMNVEV (reference sequence). The V and J ends lost 5 bases and 0 bases, in that order; junction bases with no gene match: 7. In DNA form, the CDR3 reads TGTGCCAGCAGTCTTCAGCGGGACCGCTCCTACGAGCAGTACTTC. This codes for CASSLQRDRSYEQYF.

The V call is TRBV6-6, the J call TRBJ1-2, with TRBD1 matching over 8 bases. Germline V gene lookup returns CDR1 MNHNY and CDR2 SVGAGI (reference sequence). J was trimmed by 4 bases and V by 7 bases; bases with no gene match: 5. The CDR3 is 13 residues long. In DNA, the CDR3 is TGTGCCAGCAACGGACAGGGTTCCTATGGCTACACCTTC. The encoded protein is CASNGQGSYGYTF.

CDR3 sequence (DNA): TGTGCCAGCAGTGAAGGCCTAGGGTCCTACAATGAGCAGTTCTTC. Its translation is CASSEGLGSYNEQFF. V is TRBV2 and J is TRBJ2-1; no clear D gene. Trimming stripped 1 base from V and 1 base from J, with 8 bases between. Germline V CDR1 and CDR2: SNHLY, FYNNEI. This CDR3 has 15 residues.

The CDR3 DNA reads as TGTGCCAGCAGCGTAGATTGGGGCCGCAGGGATCGCAACAATGAGCAGTTCTTC. It specifies CASSVDWGRRDRNNEQFF. The chain joins TRBV9 to TRBJ2-1; D possibly corresponds to TRBD1 (5 bases). The CDR3 runs to 18 residues. V dropped 0 bases and J dropped 5 bases, with 21 bases sitting between them. Germline V gene sequence: CDR1 SGDLS, CDR2 YYNGEE.

V gene TRBV4-1 combines with J gene TRBJ2-1; D perhaps matches TRBD2 (5 bases). The germline gives CDR1 MGHRA, CDR2 YSYEKL. The V end was cut by 1 base, the J end by 9 bases, with 13 bases between. The CDR3 is 14 residues long. As DNA, the CDR3 is TGCGCCAGCAGCCAAGTGAGGGAGTCGGCTGAGCAGTTCTTC. Residues: CASSQVRESAEQFF.

The chain recombines TRBV10-1 with TRBJ2-5; 11 bases line up with TRBD1. The CDR3 is 15 residues long. After removal of 6 bases from V and 3 bases from J, the junction contained 6 bases not matched to a gene. Germline CDR1 and CDR2: WNHNN and SYGVQD (reference sequence). CDR3 nucleotides: TGCGCCAGCAGCGACGGGACAGGGGGAAAAGAGACCCAGTACTTC. Translating it yields CASSDGTGGKETQYF.

The chain employs TRBV6-1 and TRBJ1-1; D perhaps matches TRBD1 (5 bases). The germline CDR1 and CDR2 sequences are MNHNS and SASEGT. The CDR3 runs to 15 residues. V shed 1 base and J shed 1 base, with 10 bases lying between them. The CDR3 protein is CASSEVWGGNTEAFF. Written as DNA, the CDR3 is TGTGCCAGCAGTGAAGTTTGGGGCGGGAACACTGAAGCTTTCTTT.

V and J are TRBV15 and TRBJ1-4; 11 bases line up with TRBD1. This CDR3 region has 17 residues. Germline trimming cut 7 bases from V and 8 bases from J; bases unmatched to any gene: 15. CDR1 is LNHNV, CDR2 YYDKDF, per germline (reference sequence). The CDR3 region has the DNA TGTGCCACCACCAAACCGGTGGTGGGGACAGGGGGAGAAAAACTGTTTTTT. Translated: CATTKPVVGTGGEKLFF.

The chain links TRBV29-1 to TRBJ1-1; D ambiguous. V lost 5 bases to trimming and J lost 1 base, with 8 bases between them. The V gene's germline CDR1 is SQVTM and CDR2 ANQGSEA. This CDR3 is 12 amino acids long. For the CDR3, the DNA is TGCAGCGTTAAGACGGGGAACACTGAAGCTTTCTTT. Residues: CSVKTGNTEAFF.

This sequence joins TRBV7-6 and TRBJ2-1, with D possibly being TRBD1 or TRBD2 (5 bases each). CDR1 is SGHVS and CDR2 is FNYEAQ in the germline V gene. V was cut by 0 bases and J by 13 bases, with 13 bases left in between. This CDR3 has 13 residues. CDR3 in amino acids: CASSLAGPGVQFF. For the CDR3, the DNA is TGTGCCAGCAGCTTAGCGGGGCCCGGGGTACAGTTCTTC.

The V and J genes are TRBV13 and TRBJ2-2; D ambiguous. Germline V gene data show CDR1 as PRHDT and CDR2 as FYEKMQ (reference sequence). Trimming took 3 bases from V and 14 from J, leaving 13 bases between them. The CDR3 is made up of 12 amino acids. The CDR3 spells CASSLESRKLFF. The CDR3 bases are TGTGCCAGCAGCTTGGAGAGCAGGAAACTGTTTTTT.

This chain uses TRBV4-3 with TRBJ2-3; 10 bases are a match to TRBD2. CDR3 size: 18 residues. Germline V gene lookup returns CDR1 LGHNA and CDR2 YSLEER. V was clipped by 2 bases and J by 6 bases; unmatched bases: 14. This CDR3 reads CASSQYHPGLAGADTQYF. The DNA for the CDR3 is TGCGCCAGCAGCCAATATCACCCCGGGCTAGCGGGAGCGGATACGCAGTATTTT.

The V and J genes are TRBV7-2 and TRBJ1-4; D may be TRBD1 (5 bases). Per the germline V gene, CDR1 is SGHTA and CDR2 is FQGNSA. This CDR3 is 19 amino acids long. The V end lost 1 base, the J end lost 6 bases, and 24 bases lay between the germline ends. CDR3 region: CASSLDSRDSGVRDEKLFF. In DNA, the CDR3 is TGTGCCAGCAGCTTAGACTCAAGGGACTCTGGGGTACGAGATGAAAAACTGTTTTTT.

This chain joins TRBV29-1 and TRBJ1-2; a possible D gene is TRBD1 (5 bases). There are 14 residues in the CDR3. Trimming took off 1 base at V and 4 bases at J, with 13 bases between the two ends. Looked up from germline, CDR1 is SQVTM and CDR2 is ANQGSEA. CDR3 sequence reads: CSVEGSGGTYGYTF. CDR3 DNA sequence: TGCAGCGTTGAAGGGTCCGGGGGGACCTATGGCTACACCTTC.